A single sample gave rise to the 2 T cell receptor beta chains below, sequenced in a study of T cell responses to AZD1222 COVID-19 vaccine. Some clones are missing from TCRdb's copy, which holds only in-frame ones; the method was immunoSEQ multiplex PCR. The sample shows around 150,000 clones, 92% of them seen only once. The input for sequencing was peripheral blood, taken 28 days after the second AZD1222 dose. The receptors originated from an adult who received the AZD1222 COVID-19 vaccine.

The chain recombines TRBV5-1 with TRBJ1-1; D is undetermined. Deletions cut 0 bases from V and 4 bases from J, with 4 bases between. Germline V gives CDR1 SGHRS, CDR2 YFSETQ. This CDR3 contains 12 residues. The CDR3 DNA sequence: TGCGCCAGCAGCTTGGGGCTCACTGAAGCTTTCTTT. It encodes CASSLGLTEAFF.

The rearrangement joins TRBV7-3 to TRBJ2-6; tentative D call: TRBD1 (6 bases). The V end lost 4 bases, the J end lost 2 bases, and 9 bases lay between the germline ends. The germline gives CDR1 SGHTA, CDR2 FQGTGA. This CDR3 is 15 amino acids long. CDR3 sequence (DNA): TGTGCCAGCAGCTCCAGGGGCCCTGGGGCCAACGTCCTGACTTTC. Protein: CASSSRGPGANVLTF.